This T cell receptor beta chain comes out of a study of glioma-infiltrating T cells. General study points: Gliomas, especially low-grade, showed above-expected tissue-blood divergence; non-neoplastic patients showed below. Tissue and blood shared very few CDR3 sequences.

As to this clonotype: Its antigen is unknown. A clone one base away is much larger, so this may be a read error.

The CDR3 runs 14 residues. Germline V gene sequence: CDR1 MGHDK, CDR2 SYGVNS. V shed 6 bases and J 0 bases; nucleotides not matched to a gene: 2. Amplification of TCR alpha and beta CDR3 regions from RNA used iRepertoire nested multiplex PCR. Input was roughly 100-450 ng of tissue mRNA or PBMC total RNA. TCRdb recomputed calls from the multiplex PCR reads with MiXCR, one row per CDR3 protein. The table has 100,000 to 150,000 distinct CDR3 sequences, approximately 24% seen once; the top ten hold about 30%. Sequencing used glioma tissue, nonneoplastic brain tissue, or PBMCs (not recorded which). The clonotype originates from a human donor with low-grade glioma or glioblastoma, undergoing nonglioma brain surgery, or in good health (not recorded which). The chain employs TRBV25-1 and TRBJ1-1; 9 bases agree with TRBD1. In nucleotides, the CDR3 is TGTGCCAGCAGGGGGACAGGGCTGAACACTGAAGCTTTCTTT. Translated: CASRGTGLNTEAFF.